A selection of T cell receptor beta chains follows, all from one sample in a study of blood T cell repertoires in COVID-19. TCRdb's copy holds only in-frame clones and misses some; the assay was immunoSEQ multiplex PCR. This sample has 150,000 to 200,000 clones, with 65% to 85% found just once. Specimen: PBMCs or T cells enriched from blood (not recorded which). The receptors here all came from an older woman who had recovered from COVID-19. The CDR3 runs from the conserved cysteine through the conserved F or W. D genes are given only for firm matches. Not every row has a clone size; where given, it reads once, few, many or a size class.

>.|14|.|TRBV5-4|TRBJ2-7
TGTGCCAGCAGCCCCCGGCAGGGGGGCTACGAGCAGTACTTC
CASSPRQGGYEQYF
>few|14|.|TRBV19|TRBJ1-2
TGTGCCAGTAGTAATTCGGGTGCCCACCATGGCTACACCTTC
CASSNSGAHHGYTF
>.|16|.|TRBV5-1|TRBJ1-5
TGCGCCAGCAGCTTGGGGGGGACTTCGGGCAATCAGCCCCAGCATTTT
CASSLGGTSGNQPQHF
>.|15|.|TRBV5-1|TRBJ1-1
TGCGCCAGCAGCTTGGATCCTCGGCAGGACACTGAAGCTTTCTTT
CASSLDPRQDTEAFF
>once|14|TRBD1|TRBV29-1|TRBJ2-7
TGCAGCGTCACGAAGGTGGGGACAGGGGACGAGCAGTACTTC
CSVTKVGTGDEQYF
>.|15|TRBD2|TRBV9|TRBJ2-7
TGTGCCAGCAGCGCGGGCCATAGCGGGGTGTACGAGCAGTACTTC
CASSAGHSGVYEQYF
>.|16|.|TRBV28|TRBJ2-6
TGTGCCAGCAGTTTAAGAGGACTCTCTGGGGCCAACGTCCTGACTTTC
CASSLRGLSGANVLTF
>few|15|.|TRBV11-2|TRBJ2-7
TGTGCCAGCAGCTTAGTGGGTAGCGGAAACTACGAGCAGTACTTC
CASSLVGSGNYEQYF
>.|17|TRBD2|TRBV5-1|TRBJ2-5
TGCGCCAGCAGCTATTCCGGGACTAGCGGGAGGGGAGAGACCCAGTACTTC
CASSYSGTSGRGETQYF
>few|14|TRBD2|TRBV5-1|TRBJ2-1
TGCGCCAGCAGCAGTAGCGGGAGTGAGGATGAGCAGTTCTTC
CASSSSGSEDEQFF
>.|15|TRBD1|TRBV6-5|TRBJ1-2
TGTGCCAGCAGTTACACTCGGGGACAGACCTATGGCTACACCTTC
CASSYTRGQTYGYTF
>.|17|TRBD1|TRBV5-4|TRBJ1-3
TGTGCCAGCAGCCCTGCTATCGGACAGGACCATGGAAACACCATATATTTT
CASSPAIGQDHGNTIYF
>.|13|.|TRBV11-3|TRBJ2-7
TGTGCCAGCAGCGGGGGGGCATCCTACGAGCAGTACTTC
CASSGGASYEQYF
>.|15|TRBD2|TRBV7-7|TRBJ2-5
TGTGCTAGCAGCCAGAGCGGGGGGAGTGGAGAGACCCAGTACTTC
CASSQSGGSGETQYF
>few|17|TRBD2|TRBV7-8|TRBJ2-1
TGTGCCAGCAGCTTAGCTATGAGCGGGAGTACCCTAGATGAGCAGTTCTTC
CASSLAMSGSTLDEQFF
>.|13|.|TRBV19|TRBJ2-5
TGTGCCAGTAGTCGTACAGTGCAAGAGACCCAGTACTTC
CASSRTVQETQYF
>.|13|.|TRBV27|TRBJ1-5
TGTGCCAGCAGCGAGGCCGTCAATCAGCCCCAGCATTTT
CASSEAVNQPQHF
>.|15|.|TRBV3-1/TRBV3-2|TRBJ2-2
TGTGCCAGCAGCCAAGAGGGGGGTGGCACCGGGGAGCTGTTTTTT
CASSQEGGGTGELFF
>.|14|TRBD1|TRBV5-6|TRBJ1-2
TGTGCCAGCAGCTTTGACAGGGGGTCTCCTGGCTACACCTTC
CASSFDRGSPGYTF
>.|13|.|TRBV7-3|TRBJ2-5
TGTGCCAGCAGCTTACAGCCTAGGGAGACCCAGTACTTC
CASSLQPRETQYF
>.|16|TRBD1|TRBV15|TRBJ2-3
TGTGCCACCAGCAGACCCCCAGTGCAGGGGGCAGATACGCAGTATTTT
CATSRPPVQGADTQYF
>.|18|TRBD2|TRBV7-9|TRBJ2-7
TGTGCCAGCAGCTCCCACCGAACCGGGACTAGCGGACCCTACGAGCAGTACTTC
CASSSHRTGTSGPYEQYF
>.|14|.|TRBV4-1|TRBJ1-1
TGCGCCAGCAGCCAAGACCAGTGGGGCGCTGAAGCTTTCTTT
CASSQDQWGAEAFF
>.|14|.|TRBV19|TRBJ1-2
TGTGCCAGTAGTAACTGGGGCGAGGCCTATGGCTACACCTTC
CASSNWGEAYGYTF
>.|16|.|TRBV7-9|TRBJ2-1
TGTGCCAGCAGCCCAGGAGCGGAACCCTCCTACAATGAGCAGTTCTTC
CASSPGAEPSYNEQFF
>.|14|.|TRBV5-6|TRBJ2-2
TGTGCCAGCAGCTTTACAGGGAACACCGGGGAGCTGTTTTTT
CASSFTGNTGELFF
>.|15|.|TRBV28|TRBJ1-3
TGTGCCAGCAGAGTTTATGTGGGGAGTGGAAACACCATATATTTT
CASRVYVGSGNTIYF
>.|15|TRBD1|TRBV5-1|TRBJ1-1
TGCGCCAGCAGCTTGCAGGGACAGGGGGAAACTGAAGCTTTCTTT
CASSLQGQGETEAFF